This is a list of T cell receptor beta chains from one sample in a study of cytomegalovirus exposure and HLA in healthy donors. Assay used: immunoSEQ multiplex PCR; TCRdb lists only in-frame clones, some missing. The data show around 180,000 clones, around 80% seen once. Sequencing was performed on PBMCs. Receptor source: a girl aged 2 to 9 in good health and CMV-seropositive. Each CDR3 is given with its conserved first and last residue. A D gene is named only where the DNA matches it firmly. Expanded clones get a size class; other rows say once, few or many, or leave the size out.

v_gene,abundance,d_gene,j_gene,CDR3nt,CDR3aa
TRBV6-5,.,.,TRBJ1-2,TGTGCCAGCAGTTACTCAGGGGCCGGCTACACCTTC,CASSYSGAGYTF
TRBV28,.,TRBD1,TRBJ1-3,TGTGCCAGCAGTTCTGGACAGGACTCTGGAAACACCATATATTTT,CASSSGQDSGNTIYF
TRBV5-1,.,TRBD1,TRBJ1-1,TGCGCCAGCGGATTGACGGAACAGACAGGGGGCCTGAGCACTGAAGCTTTCTTT,CASGLTEQTGGLSTEAFF
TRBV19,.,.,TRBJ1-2,TGTGCCAGTAGTATTTGGGCCCACTGGATCTATGGCTACACCTTC,CASSIWAHWIYGYTF
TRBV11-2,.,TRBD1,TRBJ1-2,TGTGCCAGCAGGCACGGACAGGGCGAAGATGGCTACACCTTC,CASRHGQGEDGYTF
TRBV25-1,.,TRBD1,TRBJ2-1,TGTGCCAGCACTTACAGGGACAGCTCCTACAATGAGCAGTTCTTC,CASTYRDSSYNEQFF
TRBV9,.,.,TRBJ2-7,TGTGCCAGCAGCGTAGGAGGGCGCGATACGCAGTACTTC,CASSVGGRDTQYF
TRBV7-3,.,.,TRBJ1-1,TGTGCCAGCAGCCTCAGGGGAATTGACACTGAAGCTTTCTTT,CASSLRGIDTEAFF
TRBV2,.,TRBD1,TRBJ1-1,TGTGCCAGCGGCCAAGACAGGGTAACCTTCTTT,CASGQDRVTFF
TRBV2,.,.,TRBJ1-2,TGTGCCAGCAGTGAACGCCAGGGGACCTATGGCTACACCTTC,CASSERQGTYGYTF
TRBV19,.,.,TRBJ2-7,TGTGCCAGTAGTACAACCTACGAGCAGTACTTC,CASSTTYEQYF
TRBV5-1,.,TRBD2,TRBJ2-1,TGCGCCAGCACCACTAGCGGAACACTTCGGTACAATGAGCAGTTCTTC,CASTTSGTLRYNEQFF
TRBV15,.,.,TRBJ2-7,TGTGCCACCAGCAGAGCCCGGGAGAGGGGCGAGCAGTACTTC,CATSRARERGEQYF
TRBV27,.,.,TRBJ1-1,TGTGCCAGCAGACAACGGGTCCCTTGGAGCACTGAAGCTTTCTTT,CASRQRVPWSTEAFF
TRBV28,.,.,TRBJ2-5,TGTGCCAGCAGTGACAGCCACCAAGAGACCCAGTACTTC,CASSDSHQETQYF
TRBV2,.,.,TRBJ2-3,TGTGCCAGCACCATGACGTTGGGGAGAACAGATACGCAGTATTTT,CASTMTLGRTDTQYF
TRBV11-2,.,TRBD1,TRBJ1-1,TGTGCCAGCAGCTTGGGACAGGGGGAATGGAATGAAGCTTTCTTT,CASSLGQGEWNEAFF
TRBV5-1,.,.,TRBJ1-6,TGCGCCAGCAGCGATCAGGGTTCCCTCCACTTT,CASSDQGSLHF
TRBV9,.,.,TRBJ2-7,TGTGCCAGCAGCGTAGGGGGGGTAGGGAACTCCTACGAGCAGTACTTC,CASSVGGVGNSYEQYF
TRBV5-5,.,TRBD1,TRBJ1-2,TGTGCCAGCAGCTTGCAGGGGGCAGTACGGTATAGTGGCTACACCTTC,CASSLQGAVRYSGYTF
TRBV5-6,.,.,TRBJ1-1,TGTGCCAGCAGCTTGGCCTCTCAGCGTGAAGCTTTCTTT,CASSLASQREAFF
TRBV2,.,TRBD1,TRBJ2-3,TGTGCCAGATCAGGGACAGGTACAGATACGCAGTATTTT,CARSGTGTDTQYF
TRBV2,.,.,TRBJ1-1,TGTGCCAGCAGTTACCTGACAGGTGGTGAAGCTTTCTTT,CASSYLTGGEAFF
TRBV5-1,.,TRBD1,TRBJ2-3,TGCGCCAGCAGCCTGATGGGACAGATCACAGATACGCAGTATTTT,CASSLMGQITDTQYF
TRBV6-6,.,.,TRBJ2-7,TGTGCCAGCAGTTACTCCACAGACCCCTACGAGCAGTACTTC,CASSYSTDPYEQYF
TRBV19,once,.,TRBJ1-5,TGTGCCAGTAGTCTACCGGGGAGTCTAAATAGCAATCAGCCCCAGCATTTT,CASSLPGSLNSNQPQHF